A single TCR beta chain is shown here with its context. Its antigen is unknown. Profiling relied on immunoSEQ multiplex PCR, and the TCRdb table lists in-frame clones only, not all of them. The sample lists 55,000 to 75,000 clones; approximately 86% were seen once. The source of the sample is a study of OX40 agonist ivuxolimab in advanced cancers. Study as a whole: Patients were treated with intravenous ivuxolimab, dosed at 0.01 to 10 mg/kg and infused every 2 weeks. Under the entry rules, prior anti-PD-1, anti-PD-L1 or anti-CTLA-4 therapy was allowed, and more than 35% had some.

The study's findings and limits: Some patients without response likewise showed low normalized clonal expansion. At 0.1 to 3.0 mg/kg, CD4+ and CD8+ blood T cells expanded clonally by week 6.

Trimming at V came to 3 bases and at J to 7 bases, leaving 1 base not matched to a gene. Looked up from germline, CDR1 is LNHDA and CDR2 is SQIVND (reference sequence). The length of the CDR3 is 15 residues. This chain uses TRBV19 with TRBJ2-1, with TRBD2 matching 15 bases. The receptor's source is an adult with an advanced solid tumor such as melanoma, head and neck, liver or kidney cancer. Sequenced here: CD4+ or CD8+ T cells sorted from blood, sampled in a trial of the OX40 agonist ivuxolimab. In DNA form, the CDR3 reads TGTGCCAGTAGTATGGGGACTAGCGGGAGGAATGAGCAGTTCTTC. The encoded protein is CASSMGTSGRNEQFF.